This entry describes one TCR beta chain. What this receptor recognizes is not known. Base qualities are not provided; no much larger clone lies one nucleotide away. This sample stems from a study of OX40 agonist ivuxolimab in advanced cancers. About the full investigation: Ivuxolimab, which targeted the costimulatory receptor OX40 (CD134), was an agonistic, fully human IgG2 monoclonal antibody. Of the approximately 54 dose-escalation patients, hepatocellular carcinoma was present in approximately 20, melanoma in around 15, renal cell carcinoma in 9 and head and neck cancer in 9. The dose-escalation cohort was around 83% male with a mean age of about 54 years, ranging from about 23 to 85. Patients were allowed to have had prior anti-PD-1, anti-PD-L1 or anti-CTLA-4 therapy, and approximately 41% of the dose-escalation patients had previously received checkpoint inhibitors. Partial responses occurred in three dose-escalation patients: two with cutaneous melanoma and one with hepatocellular carcinoma. Intravenous ivuxolimab was administered to patients every 2 weeks at six dose levels: 0.01, 0.1, 0.3, 1.5, 3 and 10 mg/kg. The monotherapy dose-escalation portion (N of about 57 patients) of the phase I ivuxolimab trial is reported in the paper. Peripheral TCRbeta sequencing was intended to test whether TCR sequence diversity was altered and clonal T-cell expansion was caused by ivuxolimab.

Genomic DNA was extracted from sorted cells for sequencing of the TCRbeta CDR3 region. TCRbeta CDR3 regions were sequenced using the immunoSEQ Assay. TCRdb limited this immuneACCESS table to in-frame rearrangements with V and J called. A share of clones is missing; checked studies link under half to unresolved V genes, and the rest is unexplained. The sample profile shows 70,000 to 85,000 clones; around 94% of them were found once. The ten most abundant clones make up about 11% of the sample. What the work shows at the level of the full study, not this receptor alone: Which antigens the clonally expanded peripheral T cells were specific for was not determined. At doses of 0.1 to 3.0 mg/kg, clonal expansion of both CD4+ and CD8+ blood T cells was observed from baseline to week 6. Partial responders in the 0.1-3.0 mg/kg groups had among the lowest normalized peripheral clonal expansion, especially among CD8+ T cells. After ivuxolimab, expanded clones were on average more numerous among CD8+ T cells than among CD4+ T cells. Low levels of normalized T-cell clonal expansion were also shown by some nonresponding patients.

Inclusive of the bounding cysteine and phenylalanine, the CDR3 is 15 residues long. Of the read, only the CDR3 DNA is kept; its 45 bases are in frame from base 1. From a lookup of the germline V gene, CDR1 and CDR2 are SGHTA and FQGTGA. V is pared back by 5 bases and J by 2 bases, with 16 bases lying between the germline termini. Patients with a history of autoimmune disease or receiving systemic immunosuppression were excluded from the trial. Peripheral blood for TCR sequencing was collected from all dose cohorts at baseline, on cycle 4 day 1, and on cycle 7 day 1. The samples were drawn from a first-in-human, open-label, multicenter phase I dose-escalation trial of ivuxolimab. Adults with locally advanced or metastatic melanoma, renal cell, hepatocellular, or head and neck squamous cell carcinoma were enrolled in the trial. CD4+ and CD8+ T cells were sorted separately from peripheral blood before TCR sequencing.

The TCR was taken from an adult with an advanced solid tumor such as melanoma, head and neck, liver or kidney cancer. The sequence joins TRBV7-3 to TRBJ2-7; the D gene cannot be resolved reliably. Sequencing used CD4+ or CD8+ T cells sorted from blood, obtained in a trial of the OX40 agonist ivuxolimab. The CDR3 protein: CASSVLRGKTYEQYF. The bases read TGTGCCAGCAGCGTCTTGCGCGGAAAAACCTACGAGCAGTACTTC.